This TCR beta chain appears in the sequencing data of a study of T cells in Graves' hyperthyroidism and ophthalmopathy. TCR beta CDR3 regions were amplified from RNA. HTBI primers drove first-round RT-PCR of the TCR CDR3. TCRdb ran MiXCR on the multiplex PCR reads and lists one entry per CDR3 protein. In the table there are fewer than 200,000 distinct CDR3 sequences, over 15% of which are singletons. Hyperthyroidism in the patients, aged 18 to 65, was newly diagnosed and under 2 months in duration. Each diagnosis drew on symptoms, thyroxine, TRAb, thyroid ultrasound and orbital computed tomography findings. Out of over 7.5 ml of fresh peripheral blood came the PBMCs. Germline V gene sequence: CDR1 SNHLY, CDR2 FYNNEI. Losses at the gene ends were 6 bases for V and 6 bases for J; bases not matched to a gene: 16. This CDR3 contains 18 residues. This clonotype was found many times. Antigen unknown. Regarding the study as a whole: A model of 13 V-J features distinguished ophthalmopathy from stable hyperthyroidism.

The chain uses TRBV2 and TRBJ1-4, with TRBD1 matching 10 bases. The TCR was taken from a woman aged 45-65 years with Graves' hyperthyroidism. The sequenced sample consisted of blood. The CDR3 spells CASRPTPGTGVGYEKLFF. For the CDR3, the DNA is TGTGCCAGCAGACCCACCCCCGGGACAGGGGTGGGTTATGAAAAACTGTTTTTT.